In this sample, the clone carrying this TCR beta chain turned up a few times. Using immunoSEQ multiplex PCR, the repertoire was profiled, and TCRdb retains in-frame clones only, with some absent. This sample has 30,000 to 40,000 clones, with about 80% found just once. The CDR3 is made up of 12 amino acids. The ends were cut back, 5 bases at V and 3 bases at J, with 4 bases in the middle. CDR1 SGHVS and CDR2 FQNEAQ come from the germline V gene. This entry is derived from a study of T cells in narcolepsy. The sequence was collected from a human donor in good health. Source material: memory (CD45RA-) CD4+ T cells from blood. The V and J genes are TRBV7-8 and TRBJ2-2; unclear D gene. The CDR3 spells CASSKHTGELFF. The CDR3 DNA follows: TGTGCCAGCAGCAAACACACCGGGGAGCTGTTTTTT.